This T cell receptor (beta chain) was observed in a study of blood T cells in healthy people across ages. CDR3 length: 12 amino acids. The V and J ends lost 4 bases and 4 bases respectively, with 5 bases between them. Germline values: CDR1 MGHRA, CDR2 YSYEKL. With a J-beta primer mix and a sample-barcoded 5' primer, a second PCR ran about 6 to 11 cycles. From the 5' RACE reads, TCRdb called clonotypes with MiXCR, one entry per CDR3 protein. This sample has 1.2 million to 1.5 million distinct CDR3 sequences, with almost 60% found just once. The receptor was derived from a man aged 18 to 35 in good health. The rearrangement links TRBV4-1 to TRBJ1-3, with no clear D. The sample comprised blood. As DNA, the CDR3 is TGCGCCAGCAGCCCACAGGGAAACACCATATATTTT. Protein product: CASSPQGNTIYF.